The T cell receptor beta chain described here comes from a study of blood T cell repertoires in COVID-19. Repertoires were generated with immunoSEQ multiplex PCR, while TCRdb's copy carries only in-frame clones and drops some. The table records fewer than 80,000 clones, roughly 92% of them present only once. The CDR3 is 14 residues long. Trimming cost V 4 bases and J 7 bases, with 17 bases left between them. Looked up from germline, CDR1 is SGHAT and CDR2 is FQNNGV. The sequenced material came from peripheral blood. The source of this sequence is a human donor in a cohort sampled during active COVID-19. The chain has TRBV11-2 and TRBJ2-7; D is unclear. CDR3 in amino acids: CASSSPGVGVEQYF. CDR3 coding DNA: TGTGCCAGCAGCTCCCCAGGTGTCGGCGTGGAGCAGTACTTC.